The T cell receptor beta chain described here comes from a study of memory CD4+ T cells and cytomegalovirus serostatus. Looking at the study overall: Healthy Belgian adult donors included roughly nine CMV-positive and some 23 CMV-negative people.

Clones were sequenced by immunoSEQ multiplex PCR, and TCRdb holds only the in-frame ones, with some missing. This sample has tens of thousands of clones; about 75% occur once, and the top ten carry around 4.3%. Germline V CDR1 and CDR2: SGHTA, FQGNSA. The V segment lost 0 bases and the J segment 8 bases; nucleotides outside the gene matches: 10. The CDR3 covers 17 residues. Single viable CD3+CD4+CD8-CD45RO+ cells were sorted as the memory CD4+ T cells. Total CD4+ T cells were enriched by CD4 positive selection. The sequenced material came from memory CD4+ T cells from blood. The sequence was obtained from an adult in good health and CMV-seropositive. This chain links TRBV7-2 with TRBJ1-4; 9 positions agree with TRBD1. Here the CDR3 reads CASSLARGTGKREKLFF. Written as DNA, the CDR3 is TGTGCCAGCAGCTTAGCGAGGGGGACAGGGAAGCGGGAAAAACTGTTTTTT.